This passage covers 14 T cell receptor beta chains from one sample sequenced in a study of CD8+ T cells in alopecia areata. Treatment of the sample: oral pan-JAK inhibitor, 5-10 mg twice daily. Extracted from the samples, RNA was reverse transcribed into cDNA to serve as the sequencing template. Profiled with immunoSEQ multiplex PCR; TCRdb holds only in-frame clones, not every one. Here the sample spans about 100,000 clones, 55% to 75% being singletons. The starting material was CD8+ T cells sorted from blood, obtained at approximately week 60, from a patient treated with tofacitinib. The receptors were sampled from a human donor with alopecia areata.

The chain combines TRBV5-1 with TRBJ1-2; D call uncertain. The CDR3 has 12 amino acids. Trimming cost V 2 bases and J 2 bases, with 4 bases left between them. Germline values: CDR1 SGHRS, CDR2 YFSETQ. Written as DNA, the CDR3 is TGCGCCAGCAGCTTAGGAAACTATGGCTACACCTTC. It encodes CASSLGNYGYTF.

V and J are TRBV6-5 and TRBJ2-5; D is unclear. The CDR3 totals 15 residues. Germline lookup yields CDR1 MNHEY and CDR2 SVGAGI. Trimming took off 2 bases at V and 2 bases at J, with 12 bases between the two ends. The DNA for the CDR3 is TGTGCCAGCAGTTACGGCGGTGGAAATCAAGAGACCCAGTACTTC. Protein sequence: CASSYGGGNQETQYF.

This chain joins TRBV7-6 and TRBJ2-7, with 7 bases lining up with TRBD1. Trimming at V came to 1 base and at J to 2 bases, leaving 5 bases not matched to a gene. CDR1 and CDR2 (germline): SGHVS, FNYEAQ. The CDR3 covers 15 residues. CDR3 in amino acids: CASSLVQGETYEQYF. The CDR3 region has the DNA TGTGCCAGCAGCTTAGTTCAGGGGGAAACCTACGAGCAGTACTTC.

Here the CDR3 reads CASSVARYQGVDYEQYF. Written as DNA, the CDR3 is TGTGCCAGCAGTGTTGCAAGGTATCAGGGGGTAGACTACGAGCAGTACTTC. V gene TRBV6-1 combines with J gene TRBJ2-7; 7 bases are shared with TRBD1. Per germline, CDR1 MNHNS and CDR2 SASEGT. V lost 4 bases, J lost 3 bases, and 15 bases stayed unmatched. The CDR3 has 17 amino acids.

The rearrangement links TRBV4-1 to TRBJ1-5; TRBD1 agrees at 8 bases. CDR1 and CDR2 from the germline V gene are MGHRA and YSYEKL. CDR3 length: 13 amino acids. The V segment lost 10 bases and the J segment 4 bases; nucleotides outside the gene matches: 6. CDR3 in amino acids: CATAQGDNQPQHF. The CDR3 DNA is TGCGCCACCGCACAGGGGGATAATCAGCCCCAGCATTTT.

The V call is TRBV14, the J call TRBJ2-4; weak D call: TRBD1 (5 bases). Trimming stripped 8 bases from V and 8 bases from J, with 16 bases between. The CDR3 covers 13 residues. CDR1 SGHDN and CDR2 FVKESK come from the germline V gene. The CDR3 coding sequence is TGTGCCAGCTCAAGGGGCGATGTAGACATTCAGTACTTC. This sequence encodes CASSRGDVDIQYF.

This clone was detected a few times. The chain couples TRBV7-9 to TRBJ1-1, with 7 bases matching TRBD1. J gave up 1 base and V 4 bases, and 3 bases lay outside the gene matches. CDR1 is SEHNR, CDR2 FQNEAQ, per germline (reference sequence). The CDR3 runs to 14 residues. CDR3 sequence reads: CASSSWDRNTEAFF. The CDR3 DNA follows: TGTGCCAGCAGCTCCTGGGACAGGAACACTGAAGCTTTCTTT.

This clone occurred a few times. The chain is built from TRBV30 and TRBJ2-3; TRBD1 matches 11 bases. The CDR3 extends over 15 amino acids. V lost 1 base to trimming and J lost 5 bases; unmatched junction nucleotides: 5. CDR1 GTSNPN and CDR2 SVGIG come from the germline V gene (reference sequence). The CDR3 here is CAWSAGQGVGDTQYF. CDR3 coding DNA: TGTGCCTGGAGTGCGGGACAGGGGGTAGGAGATACGCAGTATTTT.

This clone showed up just a few times. J is TRBJ2-7 and V is TRBV4-2, with TRBD2 as a possible D gene (6 bases). V lost 3 bases to trimming and J lost 2 bases, with 14 bases between them. The CDR3 spans 15 residues. CDR1 and CDR2 from the germline V gene are LGHNA and YNFKEQ. CDR3 coding DNA: TGTGCCAGCAGCCAGGGGGGTGGTGAAGCCTACGAGCAGTACTTC. It yields the protein CASSQGGGEAYEQYF.

The V and J genes are TRBV27 and TRBJ2-7; D unresolved. The CDR3 covers 15 residues. Germline CDR1 is MNHEY and CDR2 is SMNVEV (reference sequence). V lost 2 bases, J lost 2 bases, and 13 bases lay in between. The CDR3 protein is CASSLQQISPYEQYF. The CDR3 nucleotides are TGTGCCAGCAGTTTACAACAGATTTCCCCCTACGAGCAGTACTTC.

This rearrangement joins TRBV5-1 to TRBJ1-5, with TRBD1 as a possible D gene (6 bases). The CDR3 contains 15 residues. Germline-derived CDR1 and CDR2 are SGHRS and YFSETQ. V was shortened by 0 bases and J by 5 bases, with 12 bases between the two germline ends. The CDR3 region has the DNA TGCGCCAGCAGCTTGGCTGGCGGGGGCCATCAGCCCCAGCATTTT. Its translation: CASSLAGGGHQPQHF.

The chain employs TRBV27 and TRBJ2-5; D is possibly TRBD2 (5 bases). With 4 bases removed from V and 2 bases from J, the gap between germline ends came to 14 bases. The CDR3 is 15 amino acids. Germline CDR1 and CDR2: MNHEY and SMNVEV (reference sequence). In nucleotides, the CDR3 is TGTGCCAGCAGTTCCCTCCCGGGGTCTCAAGAGACCCAGTACTTC. Amino acids: CASSSLPGSQETQYF.

The rearrangement uses TRBV11-1 and TRBJ2-1; 8 nucleotides agree with TRBD2. After removal of 5 bases from V and 2 bases from J, the junction contained 2 bases not matched to a gene. Germline V gene lookup returns CDR1 SGHAT and CDR2 FQDESV (reference sequence). This CDR3 is 14 amino acids long. The CDR3 nucleotides are TGTGCCAGCAGCGCGGGGGGTACCTACAATGAGCAGTTCTTC. It translates to CASSAGGTYNEQFF.

The V call is TRBV14, the J call TRBJ2-5; D gene uncertain. CDR3 size: 13 residues. Trimming stripped 5 bases from V and 1 base from J, with 8 bases between. Germline V CDR1 and CDR2: SGHDN, FVKESK. CDR3 coding DNA: TGTGCCAGCAGCTCGGACCTCCAAGAGACCCAGTACTTC. Amino acids: CASSSDLQETQYF.